The clone carrying this T cell receptor (beta chain) was counted a single time. The CDR3 length is 13 residues. The germline V gene has CDR1 SGHRS and CDR2 YFSETQ. V shed 0 bases and J shed 7 bases, with 8 bases lying between them. Per the original data handling: Reference gene primer amplification in the assay estimated nucleated cell counts. Profiled with immunoSEQ multiplex PCR; TCRdb holds only in-frame clones, not every one. That table furnishes V, J and clone size, whereas the DNA furnished D and trimming. The table has 55,000 to 70,000 clones, approximately 85% seen once. Seattle researchers signed up patients amid active infection and tracked them longitudinally. The sample belongs to a study of blood T cell repertoires in COVID-19. Study-level background: The samples span acute and convalescent COVID-19 from the United States, Italy and Spain. The analysed material was cDNA or gDNA that came from T cells, B-cell-depleted T cells, or PBMCs.

Sequencing was carried out using peripheral blood. The J gene is TRBJ2-1, the V gene TRBV5-1; D remains unclear. The sequence came from a woman in her sixties with COVID-19, enrolled during active disease. This CDR3 is CASSLALANEQFF. The DNA of the CDR3 is TGCGCCAGCAGCTTGGCCCTGGCAAATGAGCAGTTCTTC.